These T cell receptor beta chains were read from a single sample in a study of control samples from healthy donors and cancer patients. Generated by immunoSEQ multiplex PCR, the TCRdb table keeps only in-frame clones and is missing some. This table holds about 410,000 clones, around 90% found once. Specimen: PBMCs. These receptors all come from a man aged 35 to 55 with head and neck cancer. Each CDR3 is given with its conserved first and last residue. Each record gives: D gene, V gene, clone size, J gene, CDR3 protein, CDR3 DNA. The D gene is left open where the match is weak. Some rows have no size entry. The others give once, few or many, or a class for an expanded clone.

NA	TRBV7-2	NA	TRBJ2-5	CASSLAASPQETQYF	TGTGCCAGCAGCTTAGCGGCAAGCCCTCAAGAGACCCAGTACTTC
TRBD1	TRBV3-1/TRBV3-2	NA	TRBJ2-7	CASSQNPPGTGSSYEQYF	TGTGCCAGCAGCCAAAACCCCCCCGGGACAGGGAGCTCCTACGAGCAGTACTTC
NA	TRBV28	few	TRBJ1-1	CASSRTGFTEAFF	TGTGCCAGCAGCCGCACAGGGTTCACTGAAGCTTTCTTT
NA	TRBV5-4	NA	TRBJ1-4	CASSLAGSEKLFF	TGTGCCAGCAGCTTGGCGGGATCTGAAAAACTGTTTTTT
TRBD2	TRBV19	NA	TRBJ2-3	CASSIRAGGPIDTQYF	TGTGCCAGTAGTATACGAGCGGGAGGGCCGATAGATACGCAGTATTTT
NA	TRBV2	NA	TRBJ2-7	CALRRESSYEQYF	TGTGCCTTAAGGCGAGAGAGCTCCTACGAGCAGTACTTC
NA	TRBV7-9	NA	TRBJ1-6	CASSFGTFNSPLHF	TGTGCCAGCAGCTTCGGGACATTTAATTCACCCCTCCACTTT
TRBD1	TRBV27	NA	TRBJ1-1	CASSADRGQNTEAFF	TGTGCCAGCAGTGCGGACAGGGGGCAGAACACTGAAGCTTTCTTT
NA	TRBV3-1/TRBV3-2	NA	TRBJ2-2	CASSSRVAGELFF	TGTGCCAGCAGCTCCCGGGTCGCCGGGGAGCTGTTTTTT
NA	TRBV7-8	NA	TRBJ1-6	CASSLVAGTSSYNSPLHF	TGTGCCAGCAGCTTAGTGGCGGGGACTAGCTCCTATAATTCACCCCTCCACTTT
TRBD1	TRBV9	NA	TRBJ2-7	CASSVGQGAFEQYF	TGTGCCAGCAGCGTAGGACAGGGGGCATTCGAGCAGTACTTC
NA	TRBV11-2	NA	TRBJ1-1	CASSLKLGLQTEAFF	TGTGCCAGCAGCTTAAAGCTCGGACTCCAGACTGAAGCTTTCTTT
NA	TRBV25-1	NA	TRBJ2-5	CASSERAGAHQETQYF	TGTGCCAGCAGTGAAAGGGCAGGGGCCCACCAAGAGACCCAGTACTTC
NA	TRBV27	NA	TRBJ2-4	CASSVDQLAKNIQYF	TGTGCCAGCAGTGTGGACCAATTAGCCAAAAACATTCAGTACTTC
TRBD1	TRBV2	NA	TRBJ1-2	CASSVYGIDRGSYGYTF	TGTGCCAGCAGTGTATATGGAATCGACAGGGGGAGTTATGGCTACACCTTC
NA	TRBV5-1	NA	TRBJ2-2	CASSFMQGIDTGELFF	TGCGCCAGCAGCTTTATGCAGGGGATTGACACCGGGGAGCTGTTTTTT
NA	TRBV28	NA	TRBJ2-7	CASSFRPTEQYF	TGTGCCAGCAGTTTCCGACCAACCGAGCAGTACTTC
NA	TRBV7-3	NA	TRBJ2-4	CASSLRQEGNIQYF	TGTGCCAGCAGCTTAAGGCAGGAGGGGAACATTCAGTACTTC
NA	TRBV12-3/TRBV12-4	NA	TRBJ2-3	CASSLGDTQYF	TGTGCCAGCAGTCTGGGGGATACGCAGTATTTT
NA	TRBV5-6	NA	TRBJ1-6	CASSFSPRGNSPLHF	TGTGCCAGCAGCTTCTCCCCCCGAGGGAATTCACCCCTCCACTTT
NA	TRBV19	NA	TRBJ1-1	CASSSGAWDTEAFF	TGTGCCAGTAGTTCGGGGGCCTGGGACACTGAAGCTTTCTTT
TRBD1	TRBV29-1	NA	TRBJ1-1	CSAQRTGGLWTEAFF	TGCAGCGCTCAAAGGACAGGGGGCTTGTGGACTGAAGCTTTCTTT
NA	TRBV13	NA	TRBJ1-2	CASNPGTTGSEGYTF	TGTGCCAGCAACCCCGGCACCACAGGGTCGGAAGGCTACACCTTC
NA	TRBV24-1	NA	TRBJ2-7	CATSGAGSYEQYF	TGTGCCACCAGTGGGGCTGGATCCTACGAGCAGTACTTC
NA	TRBV19	NA	TRBJ1-1	CASSMRAANTEAFF	TGTGCCAGTAGTATGAGGGCCGCTAACACTGAAGCTTTCTTT
TRBD2	TRBV28	NA	TRBJ2-2	CAGGLAVNTGELFF	TGTGCCGGCGGGCTAGCGGTGAACACCGGGGAGCTGTTTTTT
NA	TRBV5-1	NA	TRBJ2-7	CASSLGAGKAYEQYF	TGCGCCAGCAGCTTGGGGGCAGGTAAGGCCTACGAGCAGTACTTC
NA	TRBV7-6	NA	TRBJ1-5	CASSSTPGTGSNQPQHF	TGTGCCAGCAGCTCAACCCCCGGGACTGGGAGCAATCAGCCCCAGCATTTT
NA	TRBV6-4	NA	TRBJ1-2	CASSDGGGYTF	TGTGCCAGCAGTGACGGCGGAGGCTACACCTTC
NA	TRBV10-3	NA	TRBJ1-1	CAISDVNTEAFF	TGTGCCATCAGTGATGTGAACACTGAAGCTTTCTTT
NA	TRBV6-5	NA	TRBJ1-5	CASRRATGNQPQHF	TGTGCCAGCAGGAGGGCCACAGGGAACCAGCCCCAGCATTTT
NA	TRBV29-1	NA	TRBJ2-4	CSGSGAKNIQYF	TGCAGCGGGTCGGGAGCCAAAAACATTCAGTACTTC
TRBD1	TRBV28	once	TRBJ2-2	CASRPGTGNTGELFF	TGTGCCAGCAGACCCGGGACAGGTAACACCGGGGAGCTGTTTTTT
NA	TRBV7-9	NA	TRBJ1-6	CASSLALAPGSPLHF	TGTGCCAGCAGCTTAGCACTGGCCCCCGGGTCACCCCTCCACTTT
NA	TRBV15	NA	TRBJ2-1	CATSRDRDGWGVDEQFF	TGTGCCACCAGCAGAGATAGGGACGGCTGGGGAGTGGATGAGCAGTTCTTC
NA	TRBV7-8	NA	TRBJ2-5	CASSPKRGMETQYF	TGTGCCAGCAGCCCAAAGAGGGGGATGGAGACCCAGTACTTC